The following is a TCR beta chain sequence with its context. Its antigen is undetermined. This sample is part of a study of cytomegalovirus exposure and HLA in healthy donors. Study observations and caveats: Later analysis showed most CMV-associated TCR beta chains appearing HLA-restricted. Per published accounts, TCR beta sequences correctly predicted the HLA-A and HLA-B alleles of most subjects.

The PCR contained 60 Vbeta and 13 Jbeta primers. In the authors' workflow: Among the unique TCR beta chains that a later analysis counted, about 84 million in all, roughly 11 million were shared. Sequencing used immunoSEQ multiplex PCR; TCRdb keeps in-frame clones, though not all of them. That table supplies the V and J calls and clone size; D and trimming were determined from the DNA. The data contain around 130,000 clones, 50% to 75% of them singletons. The CDR3 spans 16 residues. Germline loops: CDR1 KGHSH, CDR2 LQKENI. V was clipped by 3 bases and J by 8 bases; unmatched bases: 12. The source of this sequence is a woman between 35 and 50 years old in good health and CMV-seropositive. Sequenced sample: PBMCs. This chain uses TRBV18 with TRBJ1-4, with 7 bases identical to TRBD1. CDR3 region: CASSPSTGAQREKLFF. The CDR3 nucleotides are TGTGCCAGCTCACCGTCCACAGGGGCGCAGAGGGAAAAACTGTTTTTT.